Presented here are 4 T cell receptor beta chains from one specimen sequenced in a study of CD8+ T cells in alopecia areata. Noted treatment: oral pan-JAK inhibitor, 5-10 mg twice daily. Sequencing templates came from extracted RNA that was reverse transcribed into cDNA. Sequencing was performed with immunoSEQ multiplex PCR; in TCRdb, only in-frame clones are kept and a portion is missing. The sample shows roughly 120,000 clones, 58% of them seen only once. Source: CD8+ T cells sorted from blood, taken at week 4, from a patient treated with tofacitinib. The receptors derive from a human donor with alopecia areata.

The chain couples TRBV6-5 to TRBJ1-2; 9 bases map to TRBD1. Germline V gene data show CDR1 as MNHEY and CDR2 as SVGAGI. The J segment lost 6 bases and the V segment lost 2 bases, leaving 7 bases of the junction unmatched. The CDR3 contains 15 residues. Written as DNA, the CDR3 is TGTGCCAGCAGTTACCAGACAGGGGGTTTAGATGGCTACACCTTC. Translating it yields CASSYQTGGLDGYTF.

J is TRBJ1-5 and V is TRBV15, with D hard to call. The V and J ends lost 8 bases and 6 bases respectively, with 14 bases between them. There are 13 residues in the CDR3. Germline CDR1 is LNHNV and CDR2 is YYDKDF (reference sequence). The CDR3 is CATGEGVGQPQHF. CDR3 DNA sequence: TGTGCCACCGGAGAGGGAGTCGGTCAGCCCCAGCATTTT.

There are a few counts of this clone. The J gene is TRBJ2-3, the V gene TRBV4-1; D not resolved. The CDR3 totals 16 residues. CDR1 MGHRA and CDR2 YSYEKL come from the germline V gene. Trimming stripped 1 base from V and 3 bases from J, with 14 bases between. The CDR3 DNA sequence: TGCGCCAGCAGCCAAGTGAGGCCAGAGCGTACAGATACGCAGTATTTT. As protein: CASSQVRPERTDTQYF.

V gene TRBV9 combines with J gene TRBJ1-4; TRBD1 aligns across 8 bases. This CDR3 contains 17 residues. V gave up 7 bases and J gave up 0 bases; unmatched junction bases: 11. Looked up from germline, CDR1 is SGDLS and CDR2 is YYNGEE. CDR3 residues: CASSRRGGQATNEKLFF. Written as DNA, the CDR3 is TGTGCCAGCTCCCGTAGAGGGGGACAGGCAACTAATGAAAAACTGTTTTTT.